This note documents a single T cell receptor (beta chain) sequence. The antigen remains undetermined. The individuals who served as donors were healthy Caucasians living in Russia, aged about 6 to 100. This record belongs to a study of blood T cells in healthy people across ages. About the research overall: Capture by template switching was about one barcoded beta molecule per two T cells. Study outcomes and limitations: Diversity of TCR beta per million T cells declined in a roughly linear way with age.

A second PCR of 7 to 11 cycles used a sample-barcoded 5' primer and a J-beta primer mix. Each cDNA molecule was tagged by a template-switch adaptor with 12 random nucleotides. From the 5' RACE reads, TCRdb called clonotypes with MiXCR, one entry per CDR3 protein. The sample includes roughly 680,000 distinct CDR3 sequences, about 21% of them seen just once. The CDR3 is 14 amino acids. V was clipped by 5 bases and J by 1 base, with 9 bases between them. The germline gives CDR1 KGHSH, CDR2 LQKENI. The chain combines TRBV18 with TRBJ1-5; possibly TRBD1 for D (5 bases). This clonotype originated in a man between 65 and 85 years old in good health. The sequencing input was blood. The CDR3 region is CASSVGTSNQPQHF. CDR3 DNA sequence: TGTGCCAGCTCAGTGGGGACCAGCAATCAGCCCCAGCATTTT. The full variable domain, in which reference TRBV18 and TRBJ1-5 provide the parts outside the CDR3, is NAGVMQNPRHLVRRRGQEARLRCSPMKGHSHVYWYRQLPEEGLKFMVYLQKENIIDESGMPKERFSAEFPKEGPSILRIQQVVRGDSAAYFCASSVGTSNQPQHFGDGTRLSIL.